The present T cell receptor (beta chain) was sequenced within a study of beta chain features in type 1 diabetes. The investigators reverse transcribed all of the isolated RNA, so they sequenced expressed TCRB transcripts. Sequenced by immunoSEQ multiplex PCR; TCRdb stores in-frame clones only, minus some. Of around 340,000 clones in the sample, 6.5% to 10% were seen once. This CDR3 has 12 amino acids. V was shortened by 5 bases and J by 9 bases, with 11 bases between the two germline ends. The germline V gene encodes CDR1 SEHNR and CDR2 FQNEAQ (reference sequence). This clone was counted a few times. The TCR originated in a woman between 18 and 30 years old in good health. The gene calls are TRBV7-9 and TRBJ2-1; D unclear. Sequenced: central memory CD4+ T cells from blood. The CDR3 DNA follows: TGTGCCAGCAGCGAAGCATGGGTTGAGCAGTTCTTC. Its protein product is CASSEAWVEQFF.